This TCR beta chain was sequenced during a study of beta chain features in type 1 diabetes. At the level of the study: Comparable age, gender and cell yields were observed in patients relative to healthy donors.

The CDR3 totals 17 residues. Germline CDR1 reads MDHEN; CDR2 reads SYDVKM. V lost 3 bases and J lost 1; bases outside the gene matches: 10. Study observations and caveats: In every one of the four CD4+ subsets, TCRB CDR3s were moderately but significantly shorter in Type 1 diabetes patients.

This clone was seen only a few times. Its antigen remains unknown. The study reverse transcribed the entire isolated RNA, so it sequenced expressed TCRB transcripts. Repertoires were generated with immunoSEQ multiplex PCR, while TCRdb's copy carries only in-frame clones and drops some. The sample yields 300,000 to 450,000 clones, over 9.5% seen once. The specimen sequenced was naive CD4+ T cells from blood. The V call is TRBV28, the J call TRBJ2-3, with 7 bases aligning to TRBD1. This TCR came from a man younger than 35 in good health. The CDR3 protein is CASSFQRRTGGTDTQYF. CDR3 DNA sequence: TGTGCCAGCAGTTTTCAGCGACGGACAGGAGGCACAGATACGCAGTATTTT.